This T cell receptor beta chain came from a study of shared clonotypes between healthy human individuals. Naive CD8 cells comprised CD45RO-negative, CCR7-positively selected cells, excluding terminally differentiated effector memory CD45RA+ cells. TCRdb's copy holds only in-frame clones and misses some; the assay was immunoSEQ multiplex PCR. The sample includes hundreds of thousands of clones, about 96% seen only once; the top ten take approximately 0.1%. This CDR3 comprises 14 residues. V was pared by 5 bases and J by 2 bases, with 12 bases between. CDR1 is SNHLY, CDR2 FYNNEI, per germline. The TCR was taken from a woman younger than 45 in good health. Sequencing used naive CD8+ T cells sorted from blood. The chain is built from TRBV2 and TRBJ2-5; weak D call: TRBD1 (6 bases). CDR3 sequence (DNA): TGTGCCAGCAGTCCGGGACATATGCAAGAGACCCAGTACTTC. Amino acids: CASSPGHMQETQYF.